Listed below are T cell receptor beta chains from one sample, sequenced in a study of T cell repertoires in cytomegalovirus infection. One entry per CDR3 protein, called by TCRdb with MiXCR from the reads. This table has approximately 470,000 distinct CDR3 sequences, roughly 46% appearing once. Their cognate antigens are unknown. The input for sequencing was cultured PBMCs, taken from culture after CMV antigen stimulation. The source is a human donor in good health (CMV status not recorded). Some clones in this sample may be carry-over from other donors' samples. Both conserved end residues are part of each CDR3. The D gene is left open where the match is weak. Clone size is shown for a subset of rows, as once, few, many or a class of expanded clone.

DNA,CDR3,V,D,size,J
TGTGCCAGCAGTTTAAGTCTGACAGTCACCTACAATGAGCAGTTCTTC,CASSLSLTVTYNEQFF,TRBV12-3/TRBV12-4,.,few,TRBJ2-1
TGTGCCAGCAGCTTCAGGGGTCCCTCCTACAATGAGCAGTTCTTC,CASSFRGPSYNEQFF,TRBV7-8,.,few,TRBJ2-1
TGTGCCATCAGTGACCGGGACAGCCCAATTCAAGCCCTCCACTTT,CAISDRDSPIQALHF,TRBV10-3,TRBD1,.,TRBJ1-6
TGTGCCAGCAGTGACCGGGACGGAAATTCACCCCTCCACTTT,CASSDRDGNSPLHF,TRBV6-1,.,few,TRBJ1-6
TGTGCCAGCAATTTGGGCGGACTAGCGGGGGGTGAGCAGTTCTTC,CASNLGGLAGGEQFF,TRBV7-2,TRBD2,.,TRBJ2-1
TGTGCCAGCAGCTCCTGGGACAGGGGACAGCCCCAGCATTTT,CASSSWDRGQPQHF,TRBV7-9,TRBD1,few,TRBJ1-5
TGTGCCAGCAGTACTGCCCGGGGAGGTTTGGGTGTGTGGCAGTACTTC,CASSTARGGLGVWQYF,TRBV6-5,.,few,TRBJ2-7
TGTGCCAGCAGCCCGGGACAGGGTTGGACTGAAGCTTTCTTT,CASSPGQGWTEAFF,TRBV7-9,TRBD1,few,TRBJ1-1
TGTGCCACCAGTGACCGGGTCGGGACGGCGCTCTACGAGCAGTACTTC,CATSDRVGTALYEQYF,TRBV24-1,.,.,TRBJ2-7
TGTGCCAGTAGTTGGGGGCGTATGAACACTGAAGCTTTCTTT,CASSWGRMNTEAFF,TRBV19,.,.,TRBJ1-1
TGTGCCAGCAGTTTTGGTTTCCAAGCCCCAAACTGGGCTTTCTTT,CASSFGFQAPNWAFF,TRBV12-3/TRBV12-4,.,.,TRBJ1-1
TGCGCCAGCAGCCCCCGGGCGACACCGGGATCTACCCGCAATGAGCAGTTCTTC,CASSPRATPGSTRNEQFF,TRBV4-1,.,.,TRBJ2-1
TGCAGTGCTAGCCCCCGGGGCAATCAGCCCCAGCATTTT,CSASPRGNQPQHF,TRBV20-1,.,.,TRBJ1-5
TGTGCCATCAGTGCAAACTCTGGTGGGTCGGCCACTGAAGCTTTCTTT,CAISANSGGSATEAFF,TRBV10-3,.,few,TRBJ1-1
TGTGCCAGCAGCCACCTCCGGGGCTCGAAACAGCAAGAGACCCAGTACTTC,CASSHLRGSKQQETQYF,TRBV7-9,.,.,TRBJ2-5
TGTGCCAGCAGCCTCCAAGGGACAGGGAACTACAATGAGCAGTTCTTC,CASSLQGTGNYNEQFF,TRBV7-9,TRBD1,.,TRBJ2-1
TGTGCCAGCAGTTTACCTCGACAAACGTCGCATGGCTACACCTTC,CASSLPRQTSHGYTF,TRBV12-3/TRBV12-4,.,.,TRBJ1-2
TGCAGTGCTAGGCTTAGGACAGCCGAGCAGTACTTC,CSARLRTAEQYF,TRBV20-1,.,.,TRBJ2-7
TGTGCCAGCAGTTCCCGGACTAGCGGGAGGTCCGGCTCCTACAATGAGCAGTTCTTC,CASSSRTSGRSGSYNEQFF,TRBV6-2/TRBV6-3,TRBD2,once,TRBJ2-1
TGTGCCAGCAGTGATGGCAGCGGGACAGGGGGAAACAATGAGCAGTTCTTC,CASSDGSGTGGNNEQFF,TRBV6-1,TRBD1,few,TRBJ2-1
TGTGCCAGCAGTTACCGAGGGGTAGGGTACGAGCAGTACTTC,CASSYRGVGYEQYF,TRBV11-1,.,.,TRBJ2-7
TGTGCCAGCAGTTACATCGGAAAGGAGCAGTTCTTC,CASSYIGKEQFF,TRBV6-5,.,.,TRBJ2-1
TGCGCCAGCAGCCCACTGGCCCCCGTGGGGTACAATGAGCAGTTCTTC,CASSPLAPVGYNEQFF,TRBV4-1,.,.,TRBJ2-1
TGCGCCAGCAGTCAAGTGGCCCATCGCTCCTACGAGCAGTACTTC,CASSQVAHRSYEQYF,TRBV23-1,.,.,TRBJ2-7
TGTGCCACCGGGACTAGCGGATCCTACGAGCAGTACTTC,CATGTSGSYEQYF,TRBV10-3,TRBD2,once,TRBJ2-7
TGTGCCACCAGCGGAAGCAATATGGATACGCAGTATTTT,CATSGSNMDTQYF,TRBV15,.,.,TRBJ2-3
TGTGCCAGTAAGCGAGAGGGACAGGGGATAGGTGAAGCTTTCTTT,CASKREGQGIGEAFF,TRBV19,TRBD1,once,TRBJ1-1
TGTGCCAGCAGTAAGACTAGCGGGGGAATCGGGGAGCTGTTTTTT,CASSKTSGGIGELFF,TRBV6-6,TRBD2,.,TRBJ2-2
TGCGCCAGCACCTTGGCGGTGGACACAGATACGCAGTATTTT,CASTLAVDTDTQYF,TRBV5-1,.,few,TRBJ2-3
TGTGCCAGCAGCTTTGGACTAGCGGACTCTTCAGATACGCAGTATTTT,CASSFGLADSSDTQYF,TRBV7-6,TRBD2,.,TRBJ2-3
TGTGCCAGCAGCTCTATAGCGGGAGGGGTCATGTACGAGCAGTACTTC,CASSSIAGGVMYEQYF,TRBV7-2,TRBD2,many,TRBJ2-7
TGTGCCAGTAGCCCCGTTAGGGGGAACAATCAGCCCCAGCATTTT,CASSPVRGNNQPQHF,TRBV19,.,.,TRBJ1-5
TGTGCCAGCAAGGGACCATATCTAGGCACAGATACGCAGTATTTT,CASKGPYLGTDTQYF,TRBV28,.,few,TRBJ2-3
TGTGCCAGCAGTTCCCCGAATGGAGGGATGGATGGCTACACCTTC,CASSSPNGGMDGYTF,TRBV28,.,.,TRBJ1-2
TGTGCCAGCAGCCCAGACGGGGGCAGCACAGATACGCAGTATTTT,CASSPDGGSTDTQYF,TRBV7-7,.,.,TRBJ2-3
TGTGCCAGCAGTTACGGCGGACTACCGAGCAGCTCCTACAATGAGCAGTTCTTC,CASSYGGLPSSSYNEQFF,TRBV6-8,.,.,TRBJ2-1
TGTGCCAGCAGCCCCTCTTGGGGGATTTCGGAGACCCAGTACTTC,CASSPSWGISETQYF,TRBV7-8,.,few,TRBJ2-5
TGTGCCAGCAGCTGGAGACAGGGAGGTACGCAGTATTTT,CASSWRQGGTQYF,TRBV7-2,.,many,TRBJ2-3
TGTGCCAGCAGCCTTAGTTATAGCGGGAGCGAGCAGTACTTC,CASSLSYSGSEQYF,TRBV7-9,TRBD2,few,TRBJ2-7
TGTGCCAGCAGCTTATCAGCGGGGAGCTCCTACAATGAGCAGTTCTTC,CASSLSAGSSYNEQFF,TRBV7-2,TRBD2,many,TRBJ2-1
TGTGCCAGCAGTGCCGGGGGGATCCAAGAGACCCAGTACTTC,CASSAGGIQETQYF,TRBV6-1,TRBD2,once,TRBJ2-5
TGTGCCAGCAGGACCCTTGAGGGAGGCACTGAAGCTTTCTTT,CASRTLEGGTEAFF,TRBV28,.,.,TRBJ1-1
TGTGCCAGCAGTTTACAAGCGGATGAGCAGTTCTTC,CASSLQADEQFF,TRBV12-3/TRBV12-4,.,.,TRBJ2-1
TGTGCCAGCAGCCAATGGGGGAACACTGAAGCTTTCTTT,CASSQWGNTEAFF,TRBV14,.,.,TRBJ1-1
TGTGCCATCAGCAAAATTTCTAGCGGGAGGGGAGTGGATACGCAGTATTTT,CAISKISSGRGVDTQYF,TRBV10-3,TRBD2,.,TRBJ2-3
TGCGCCAGCAGCGTGTCGGCGAACACCGGGGAGCTGTTTTTT,CASSVSANTGELFF,TRBV5-1,.,.,TRBJ2-2
TGTGCCAGCAGTGAAGACAGGGGGCAATCGAATTCACCCCTCCACTTT,CASSEDRGQSNSPLHF,TRBV2,TRBD1,once,TRBJ1-6
TGTGCCAGCAGAGTAGCGGGGGCGAGCTCCTACGAGCAGTACTTC,CASRVAGASSYEQYF,TRBV27,TRBD2,.,TRBJ2-7
TGTGCCAGCAGCTTGGGACTACAGAACAATGAGCAGTTCTTC,CASSLGLQNNEQFF,TRBV7-7,TRBD2,.,TRBJ2-1
TGTGCCAGCAGCGATAGGGTTTATTCACCCCTCCACTTT,CASSDRVYSPLHF,TRBV7-8,.,few,TRBJ1-6